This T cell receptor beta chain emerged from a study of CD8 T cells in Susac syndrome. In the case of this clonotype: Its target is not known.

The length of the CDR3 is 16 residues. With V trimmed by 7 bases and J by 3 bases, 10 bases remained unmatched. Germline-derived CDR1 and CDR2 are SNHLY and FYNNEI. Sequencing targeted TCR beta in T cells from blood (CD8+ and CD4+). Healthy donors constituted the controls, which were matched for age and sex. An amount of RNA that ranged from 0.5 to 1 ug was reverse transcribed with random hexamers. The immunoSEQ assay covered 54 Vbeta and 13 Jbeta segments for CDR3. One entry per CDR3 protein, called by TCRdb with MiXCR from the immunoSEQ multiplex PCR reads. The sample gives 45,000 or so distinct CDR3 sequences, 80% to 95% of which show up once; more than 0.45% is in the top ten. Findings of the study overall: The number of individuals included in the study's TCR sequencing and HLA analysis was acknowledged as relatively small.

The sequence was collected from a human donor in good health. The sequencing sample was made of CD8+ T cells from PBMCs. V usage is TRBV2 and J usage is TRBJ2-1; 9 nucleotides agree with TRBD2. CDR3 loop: CASTSSGRTIYNEQFF. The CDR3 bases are TGTGCCAGCACCAGTAGCGGGAGAACTATCTACAATGAGCAGTTCTTC.